Below, 26 T cell receptor beta chains from the same sample are listed, as sequenced in a study of OX40 agonist ivuxolimab in advanced cancers. Here immunoSEQ multiplex PCR was the method, and the copy in TCRdb shows in-frame clones only, minus some. The sample includes around 60,000 clones, about 90% of them seen just once. The input for sequencing was CD4+ or CD8+ T cells sorted from blood, taken in a trial of the OX40 agonist ivuxolimab. These receptor sequences come from an adult with an advanced solid tumor such as melanoma, head and neck, liver or kidney cancer.

The chain links TRBV6-1 to TRBJ2-7, with D uncertain. The V and J ends lost 6 bases and 3 bases respectively, with 9 bases between them. Germline CDR1 and CDR2: MNHNS and SASEGT. The CDR3 extends over 12 amino acids. The CDR3 region has the DNA TGTGCCAGCAGCTCCGACGTCTACGAGCAGTACTTC. Its protein product is CASSSDVYEQYF.

The V and J genes are TRBV4-1 and TRBJ2-1; D is possibly TRBD1 (5 bases). Per germline, CDR1 MGHRA and CDR2 YSYEKL. CDR3 size: 14 residues. V was pared by 1 base and J by 7 bases, with 11 bases between. The CDR3 DNA sequence: TGCGCCAGCAGCCAAGGGCCGGCAGGGAATGAGCAGTTCTTC. This encodes CASSQGPAGNEQFF.

This sequence joins TRBV15 and TRBJ1-5; D uncertain. Germline lookup yields CDR1 LNHNV and CDR2 YYDKDF (reference sequence). The V gene lost 0 bases and the J gene lost 5 bases, with 5 bases spanning the gap. CDR3 length equals 13 residues. Here the CDR3 reads CATSRDWYQPQHF. The CDR3 DNA reads TGTGCCACCAGCAGAGATTGGTATCAGCCCCAGCATTTT. The full variable domain, in which reference TRBV15 and TRBJ1-5 provide the parts outside the CDR3, is DAMVIQNPRYQVTQFGKPVTLSCSQTLNHNVMYWYQQKSSQAPKLLFHYYDKDFNNEADTPDNFQSRRPNTSFCFLDIRSPGLGDTAMYLCATSRDWYQPQHFGDGTRLSIL.

The chain combines TRBV2 with TRBJ2-4; D not certain. The CDR3 runs 15 residues. Between the trimmed V and J ends, which lost 4 bases and 0 bases, there was a span of 10 bases. Germline V gives CDR1 SNHLY, CDR2 FYNNEI. For the CDR3, the DNA is TGTGCCAGCAGTGCAACCACGCTAGCCAAAAACATTCAGTACTTC. Protein product: CASSATTLAKNIQYF.

The chain carries TRBV11-2 and TRBJ2-5; TRBD2 aligns across 8 bases. V lost 6 bases to trimming and J lost 4 bases; unmatched junction nucleotides: 4. This CDR3 comprises 13 residues. Per germline, CDR1 SGHAT and CDR2 FQNNGV. Here the CDR3 DNA reads TGTGCCAGCAGGGACGGGGGGGCAGAGACCCAGTACTTC. Protein product: CASRDGGAETQYF.

The genes are TRBV5-5 and TRBJ2-2; D unclear. The CDR3 is 14 amino acids. V lost 0 bases and J 2 bases, leaving 5 bases between the germline ends. CDR1 is SGHKS and CDR2 is YYEKEE in the germline V gene (reference sequence). The CDR3 region has the DNA TGTGCCAGCAGCTTGGTACTTAACACCGGGGAGCTGTTTTTT. It encodes CASSLVLNTGELFF.

The rearrangement joins TRBV15 to TRBJ1-2; D remains ambiguous. Germline CDR1 reads LNHNV; CDR2 reads YYDKDF (reference sequence). Between the trimmed V and J ends, which lost 5 bases and 8 bases, there was a span of 9 bases. This CDR3 spans 11 amino acids. CDR3 DNA sequence: TGTGCCACCAGCCGAAATCTGGGCTACACCTTC. Translation: CATSRNLGYTF.

This chain connects TRBV4-2 to TRBJ1-6; unclear D gene. This CDR3 has 18 residues. With 0 bases removed from V and 7 bases from J, the gap between germline ends came to 19 bases. Germline CDR1 reads LGHNA; CDR2 reads YNFKEQ. This CDR3 is CASSQENGPSGLNSPLHF. CDR3 coding DNA: TGTGCCAGCAGCCAAGAAAATGGCCCTTCGGGCTTGAATTCACCCCTCCACTTT.

CDR3 nucleotides: TGTGCCAGTTTAAACACCGGGACTCCCTATGGCTACACCTTC. Encoded protein: CASLNTGTPYGYTF. The rearrangement joins TRBV2 to TRBJ1-2; D is perhaps TRBD1 (5 bases). Trimming pared 9 bases from V and 4 bases from J, leaving 18 bases between. The length of the CDR3 is 14 residues. The germline V gene has CDR1 SNHLY and CDR2 FYNNEI. Based on the CDR3 plus reference TRBV2 and TRBJ1-2, the full variable domain is EPEVTQTPSHQVTQMGQEVILRCVPISNHLYFYWYRQILGQKVEFLVSFYNNEISEKSEIFDDQFSVERPDGSNFTLKIRSTKLEDSAMYFCASLNTGTPYGYTFGSGTRLTVV.

Turning to this clone: Other DNA sequences in this specimen translate into the identical CDR3. This chain uses TRBV2 with TRBJ1-1; weak D call: TRBD1 (5 bases). Germline CDR1 reads SNHLY; CDR2 reads FYNNEI. CDR3 length: 14 amino acids. Trimming removed 3 bases from V and 4 bases from J, with 12 bases in between. The DNA for the CDR3 is TGTGCCAGCAGTGAGACTGGGGGAGGCACTGAAGCTTTCTTT. This gives the protein CASSETGGGTEAFF.

This chain links TRBV28 with TRBJ2-7; D is unresolved. Trimming removed 1 base from V and 2 bases from J, with 15 bases in between. This CDR3 has 16 residues. Per germline, CDR1 MDHEN and CDR2 SYDVKM. The CDR3 loop reads CASSLSGGSPPYEQYF. For the CDR3, the DNA is TGTGCCAGCAGTTTATCAGGCGGCTCCCCCCCCTACGAGCAGTACTTC.

The chain recombines TRBV19 with TRBJ2-1; D not certain. The CDR3 is made up of 14 amino acids. V lost 4 bases and J lost 4, with 11 bases in between. Germline V CDR1 and CDR2: LNHDA, SQIVND (reference sequence). In DNA form, the CDR3 reads TGTGCCAGTAGTAACTCTAAGATATACAATGAGCAGTTCTTC. The encoded protein is CASSNSKIYNEQFF.

The chain employs TRBV7-4 and TRBJ1-1; D might be TRBD1 (6 bases). CDR1 and CDR2 (germline): SGHVT, SQSDAQ. Trimming removed 2 bases from V and 1 base from J, with 11 bases in between. This CDR3 spans 15 amino acids. CDR3 sequence reads: CASSLNSGENTEAFF. The CDR3 coding sequence is TGTGCCAGCAGCTTAAATTCAGGGGAGAACACTGAAGCTTTCTTT.

The chain has TRBV7-9 and TRBJ1-1; D may be TRBD1 (6 bases). Germline CDR1 and CDR2: SEHNR and FQNEAQ (reference sequence). V lost 6 bases and J lost 3, with 17 bases in between. This CDR3 has 15 residues. The CDR3 DNA reads TGTGCCAGCAGTTACGCACAGGGAAGTGACACTGAAGCTTTCTTT. Translating gives CASSYAQGSDTEAFF.

The chain's CDR3 is CASGTGGQGNEKLFF. For the CDR3, the DNA is TGTGCCAGCGGGACGGGGGGACAGGGGAATGAAAAACTGTTTTTT. V gene TRBV6-6 combines with J gene TRBJ1-4; 10 bases line up with TRBD1. This CDR3 has 15 residues. From germline, CDR1 is MNHNY and CDR2 SVGAGI (reference sequence). Germline trimming cut 8 bases from V and 5 bases from J; bases unmatched to any gene: 8.

The chain uses TRBV27 and TRBJ2-5, with 8 nucleotides matching TRBD1. The J call may not be correct, given that the DNA end is closer to TRBJ2-7. The CDR3 spans 15 residues. In germline, CDR1 is MNHEY, CDR2 SMNVEV (reference sequence). The chain's CDR3 is CASSWGTGASYEQYF. The DNA of the CDR3 is TGTGCCAGCAGTTGGGGGACAGGCGCTTCCTACGAGCAGTACTTC.

The chain has TRBV7-6 and TRBJ2-1; 7 nucleotides line up with TRBD2. This CDR3 region has 12 residues. Trimming took 5 bases from V and 10 from J; bases not matched to a gene: 5. Germline loops: CDR1 SGHVS, CDR2 FNYEAQ. The CDR3 DNA reads TGTGCCAGCAGCGTCTCGGGACTAGAGCAGTTCTTC. It yields the protein CASSVSGLEQFF. Supplemented by reference TRBV7-6 and TRBJ2-1, the full variable domain reads GAGVSQSPRYKVTKRGQDVALRCDPISGHVSLYWYRQALGQGPEFLTYFNYEAQQDKSGLPNDRFSAERPEGSISTLTIQRTEQRDSAMYRCASSVSGLEQFFGPGTRLTVL.

The rearrangement links TRBV6-5 to TRBJ2-7; 12 positions agree with TRBD1. From germline, CDR1 is MNHEY and CDR2 SVGAGI. The length of the CDR3 is 16 residues. Unmatched junction bases numbered 7, after V lost 2 bases and J lost 5 bases. The CDR3 DNA sequence: TGTGCCAGCAGTTACCGTGGGACAGGGGGCTTGGACGAGCAGTACTTC. Translation: CASSYRGTGGLDEQYF.

The rearrangement joins TRBV27 to TRBJ2-7; 10 bases are shared with TRBD1. Trimming cost V 10 bases and J 5 bases; bases outside gene matches: 8. Per germline, CDR1 MNHEY and CDR2 SMNVEV (reference sequence). The CDR3 contains 13 residues. CDR3 loop: CATQRQGAHEQYF. The CDR3 DNA follows: TGTGCCACCCAAAGACAGGGGGCCCACGAGCAGTACTTC.

This clone was counted once. The rearrangement links TRBV28 to TRBJ2-5, with 14 bases aligning to TRBD2. CDR1 is MDHEN and CDR2 is SYDVKM in the germline V gene. Germline trimming cut 5 bases from V and 4 bases from J; bases unmatched to any gene: 9. The CDR3 has 17 amino acids. The CDR3 reads CASSRGLAGAAGETQYF. CDR3 in DNA: TGTGCCAGCAGTAGGGGACTAGCGGGAGCAGCGGGAGAGACCCAGTACTTC. The full variable domain, in which reference TRBV28 and TRBJ2-5 provide the parts outside the CDR3, is DVKVTQSSRYLVKRTGEKVFLECVQDMDHENMFWYRQDPGLGLRLIYFSYDVKMKEKGDIPEGYSVSREKKERFSLILESASTNQTSMYLCASSRGLAGAAGETQYFGPGTRLLVL.

The chain has TRBV11-2 and TRBJ2-7, with no clear D. The CDR3 length is 12 residues. Trimming removed 4 bases at V and 6 bases at J, with 10 bases between. From germline, CDR1 is SGHAT and CDR2 FQNNGV. The CDR3 reads CASSSTLPEQYF. In nucleotides, the CDR3 is TGTGCCAGCAGCTCCACTCTCCCCGAGCAGTACTTC.

The rearrangement joins TRBV6-5 to TRBJ2-3; TRBD2 is a possible D gene (6 bases). Trimming removed 0 bases at V and 3 bases at J, with 13 bases between. In germline, CDR1 is MNHEY, CDR2 SVGAGI. This CDR3 spans 16 amino acids. This CDR3 is CASSYSYTSRTDTQYF. CDR3 bases: TGTGCCAGCAGTTACTCGTATACTAGCCGGACAGATACGCAGTATTTT.

CDR3 sequence (DNA): TGTGCCAGCAGCCAAGGGACAGCACTCTCCTACAATGAGCAGTTCTTC. This gives the protein CASSQGTALSYNEQFF. The rearrangement links TRBV14 to TRBJ2-1; D might be TRBD1 (6 bases). The length of the CDR3 is 16 residues. V shed 1 base and J shed 0 bases, with 10 bases lying between them. Germline V gives CDR1 SGHDN, CDR2 FVKESK.

The rearrangement joins TRBV28 to TRBJ2-2; D tentatively reads TRBD1 or TRBD2 (5 bases each). Trimming pared 2 bases from V and 4 bases from J, leaving 14 bases between. The CDR3 is made up of 16 amino acids. Germline CDR1 is MDHEN and CDR2 is SYDVKM. The CDR3 is CASSLRGLGGTGELFF. In nucleotides, the CDR3 is TGTGCCAGCAGTTTAAGAGGACTTGGGGGCACCGGGGAGCTGTTTTTT.

The J gene is TRBJ1-4, the V gene TRBV15; TRBD1 matches at 7 bases. J was trimmed by 4 bases and V by 5 bases; bases with no gene match: 7. The CDR3 is 15 amino acids. Germline V CDR1 and CDR2: LNHNV, YYDKDF (reference sequence). CDR3 nucleotides: TGTGCCACCAGCTCCCGGACAGGATTTAATGAAAAACTGTTTTTT. Translation gives CATSSRTGFNEKLFF.

The chain recombines TRBV27 with TRBJ2-5; TRBD2 matches 12 bases. V dropped 4 bases and J dropped 5; count of bases not matched to a gene: 8. Germline loops: CDR1 MNHEY, CDR2 SMNVEV (reference sequence). CDR3 length: 16 amino acids. CDR3 sequence reads: CASSSRLAGARETQYF. In DNA, the CDR3 is TGTGCCAGCAGTTCTCGACTAGCGGGAGCCCGGGAGACCCAGTACTTC.